This T cell receptor beta chain was captured by sequencing in a study of post-analysis software for immune sequencing data. This clonotype has more than one count but fewer than ten. The antigen remains undetermined. Sequence at one end of the junction differs from germline and may be a read error. This CDR3 comprises 16 residues. The germline V gene has CDR1 SQVTM and CDR2 ANQGSEA. Libraries were made from TCR beta cDNA, and they carried unique molecular identifiers. TCRdb reprocessed the PCR reads via MiXCR and lists one record per CDR3 protein. The data show some 690,000 distinct CDR3 sequences, less than 35% seen once. Study-level results: Patients used a handful of TRBV segments, including TRBV5-6, TRBV5-1 and TRBV20-1, more often than controls.

The V gene is TRBV29-1, the J gene TRBJ2-1, with 14 bases lining up with TRBD2. The sample consisted of blood. The sequence was collected from a girl aged 5-17 years with multiple sclerosis. CDR3 in amino acids: CSVSGTSGSSYNGQFF. The CDR3 nucleotides are TGCAGCGTTTCCGGGACTAGCGGGAGCTCCTACAATGGGCAGTTCTTC.